These T cell receptor beta chains were read from a single sample in a study of T cells of healthy individuals. In TCRdb, the 5' RACE reads were re-called with MiXCR into one record per CDR3 protein. The repertoire has tens of thousands of distinct CDR3 sequences, roughly 16% of them found once; the top ten carry approximately 4.8%. The receptors originated from a human donor in good health. CDR3s include the opening cysteine and the closing phenylalanine or tryptophan. D genes are given only for firm matches.

V	J	D	CDR3
TRBV6-5	TRBJ2-1	TRBD2	CASSYSPTSGVYNEQFF
TRBV9	TRBJ1-1	TRBD1	CASSPRGETEAFF
TRBV20-1	TRBJ1-1	TRBD1	CSARPGQQNTEAFF
TRBV12-3/TRBV12-4	TRBJ2-1	-	CASRWGGRREQFF
TRBV28	TRBJ2-3	-	CATSKRGLAGTDTQYF
TRBV7-9	TRBJ2-1	-	CASKEGAFSSYNEQFF
TRBV5-4	TRBJ2-1	TRBD2	CASSPGLAGANYNEQFF
TRBV18	TRBJ2-5	TRBD2	CASSPREREGRETQYF
TRBV7-6	TRBJ2-7	-	CASSLGPPYEQYF
TRBV5-1	TRBJ2-7	-	CASSHSSTYEQYF
TRBV3-1	TRBJ2-7	-	CASSQDPRGLYEQYF
TRBV20-1	TRBJ2-6	TRBD1	CSAKQGLHSGANVLTF
TRBV9	TRBJ2-3	TRBD2	CASSTGLADTQYF
TRBV6-6	TRBJ1-4	TRBD1	CASSYGDRIPNEKLFF
TRBV4-1	TRBJ1-1	-	CASSQARGRFF
TRBV4-1	TRBJ1-1	TRBD1	CASSQTPGTGGPPNPRTTEAFF
TRBV12-3/TRBV12-4	TRBJ1-6	-	CASSWGVPGTDNSPLHF
TRBV12-3/TRBV12-4	TRBJ1-3	-	CASSLGNTIYF
TRBV29-1	TRBJ2-1	-	CSSRGLYEQFF
TRBV20-1	TRBJ2-1	TRBD2	CSARDPGTSGSNEQFF
TRBV20-1	TRBJ1-5	-	CSARETAGRPASNQPQHF
TRBV18	TRBJ2-5	-	CASSPVGRSGTQYF
TRBV5-5	TRBJ2-7	TRBD2	CASSLGGEGYEQYF
TRBV15	TRBJ2-4	TRBD1	CATSRVGQGAAKNIQYF
TRBV6-2/TRBV6-3	TRBJ2-3	-	CASTGLSTDTQYF
TRBV7-2	TRBJ1-3	-	CASSYSSGNTIYF
TRBV20-1	TRBJ2-3	-	CSGALPSSSTDTQYF